This T cell receptor (beta chain) was sequenced during a study of CD8 T cells in Susac syndrome. Sequencing of TCR beta was performed on blood CD8+ and CD4+ T cells. The RNA, roughly 0.45 to 1 ug, was put through reverse transcription using random hexamers. TCRdb reprocessed the immunoSEQ multiplex PCR reads with MiXCR, giving one entry per CDR3 protein. This sample carries more than 65,000 distinct CDR3 sequences, 95% of them seen once, and the ten largest clones take approximately 0.25%. Germline lookup yields CDR1 SEHNR and CDR2 FQNEAQ (reference sequence). This CDR3 is built from 14 residues. Trimming took 5 bases from V and 3 from J, leaving 13 bases between them.

The sequenced material came from CD8+ T cells from PBMCs. V is TRBV7-9 and J is TRBJ1-1; D remains ambiguous. The clonotype comes from a human donor in good health. The CDR3 reads CASSPQTRDTEAFF. For the CDR3, the DNA is TGTGCCAGCAGCCCGCAGACCCGAGACACTGAAGCTTTCTTT.